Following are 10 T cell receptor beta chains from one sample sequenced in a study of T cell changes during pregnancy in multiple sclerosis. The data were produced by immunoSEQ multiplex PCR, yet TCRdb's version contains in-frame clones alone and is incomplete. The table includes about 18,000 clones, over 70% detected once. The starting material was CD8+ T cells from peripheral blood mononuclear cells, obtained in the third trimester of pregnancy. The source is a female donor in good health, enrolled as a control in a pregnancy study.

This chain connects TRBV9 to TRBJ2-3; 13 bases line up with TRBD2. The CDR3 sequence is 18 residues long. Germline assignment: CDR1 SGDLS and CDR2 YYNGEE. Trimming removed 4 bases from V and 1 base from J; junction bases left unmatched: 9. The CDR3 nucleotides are TGTGCCAGCAGCCCTCGCCCCGGGACTAGCGGGGGCACAGATACGCAGTATTTT. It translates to CASSPRPGTSGGTDTQYF.

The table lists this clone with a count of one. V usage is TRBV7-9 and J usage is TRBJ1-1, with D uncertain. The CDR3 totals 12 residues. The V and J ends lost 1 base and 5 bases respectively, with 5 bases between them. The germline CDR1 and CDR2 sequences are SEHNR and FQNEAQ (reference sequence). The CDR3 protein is CASSLGETEAFF. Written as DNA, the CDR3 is TGTGCCAGCAGCTTAGGCGAAACTGAAGCTTTCTTT.

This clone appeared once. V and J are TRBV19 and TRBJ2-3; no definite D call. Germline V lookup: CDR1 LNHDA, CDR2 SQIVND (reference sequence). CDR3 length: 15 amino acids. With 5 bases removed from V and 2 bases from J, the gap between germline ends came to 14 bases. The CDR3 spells CASSGSDFSTDTQYF. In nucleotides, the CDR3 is TGTGCCAGTAGTGGCTCAGACTTTTCCACAGATACGCAGTATTTT.

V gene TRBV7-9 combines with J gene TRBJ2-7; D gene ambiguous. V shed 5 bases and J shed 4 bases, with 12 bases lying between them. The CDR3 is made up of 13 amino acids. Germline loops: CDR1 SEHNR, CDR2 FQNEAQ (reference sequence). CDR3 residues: CASSPTASYEQYF. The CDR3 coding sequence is TGTGCCAGCAGCCCCACCGCGTCTTACGAGCAGTACTTC.

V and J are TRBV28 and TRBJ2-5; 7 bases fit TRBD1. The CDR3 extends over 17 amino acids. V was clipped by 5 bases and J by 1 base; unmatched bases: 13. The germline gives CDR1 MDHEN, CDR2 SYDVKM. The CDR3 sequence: CASSPGQAMTFQETQYF. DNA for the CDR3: TGTGCCAGCAGTCCTGGACAGGCTATGACCTTCCAAGAGACCCAGTACTTC.

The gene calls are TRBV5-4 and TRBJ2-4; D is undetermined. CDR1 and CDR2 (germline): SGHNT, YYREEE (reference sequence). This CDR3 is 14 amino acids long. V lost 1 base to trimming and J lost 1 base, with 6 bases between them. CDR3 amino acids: CASSLIEAKNIQYF. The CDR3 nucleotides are TGTGCCAGCAGCTTGATCGAGGCCAAAAACATTCAGTACTTC.

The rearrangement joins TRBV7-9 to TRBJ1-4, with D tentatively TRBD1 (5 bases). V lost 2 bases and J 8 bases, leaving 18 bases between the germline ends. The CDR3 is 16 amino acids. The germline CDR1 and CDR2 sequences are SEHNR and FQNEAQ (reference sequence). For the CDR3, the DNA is TGTGCCAGCAGCTTATCCGGCTGGGGCGGGAGAGAAAAACTGTTTTTT. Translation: CASSLSGWGGREKLFF.

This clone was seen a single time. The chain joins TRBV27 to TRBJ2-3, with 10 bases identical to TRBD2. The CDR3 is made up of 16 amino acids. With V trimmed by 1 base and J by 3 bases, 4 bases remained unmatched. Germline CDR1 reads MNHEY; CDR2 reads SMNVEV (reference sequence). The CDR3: CASSLFGLAETDTQYF. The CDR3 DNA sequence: TGTGCCAGCAGTTTATTTGGACTAGCGGAGACAGATACGCAGTATTTT.

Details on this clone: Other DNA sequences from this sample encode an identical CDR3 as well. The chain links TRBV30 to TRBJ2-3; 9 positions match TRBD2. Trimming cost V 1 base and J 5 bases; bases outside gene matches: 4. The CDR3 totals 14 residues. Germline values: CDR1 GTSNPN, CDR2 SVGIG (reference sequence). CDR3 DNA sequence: TGTGCCTGGAGTGAGGGCGGGAGGGAAGATACGCAGTATTTT. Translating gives CAWSEGGREDTQYF. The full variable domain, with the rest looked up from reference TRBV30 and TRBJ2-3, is SQTIHQWPATLVQPVGSPLSLECTVEGTSNPNLYWYRQAAGRGLQLLFYSVGIGQISSEVPQNLSASRPQDRQFILSSKKLLLSDSGFYLCAWSEGGREDTQYFGPGTRLTVL.

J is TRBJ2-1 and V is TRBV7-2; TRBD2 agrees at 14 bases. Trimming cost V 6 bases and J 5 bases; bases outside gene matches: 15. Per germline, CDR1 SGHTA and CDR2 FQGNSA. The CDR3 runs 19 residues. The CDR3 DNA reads TGTGCCAGCAGACAAGGATGGCCCCGGGGACTAGCGGGGGACAATGAGCAGTTCTTC. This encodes CASRQGWPRGLAGDNEQFF.